The 17 T cell receptor beta chains below come from one sample, sequenced in a study of blood T cell repertoires in COVID-19. The protocol was immunoSEQ multiplex PCR, while the TCRdb copy is restricted to in-frame clones and leaves out a portion. The sample holds 110,000 to 150,000 clones; around 80% are singletons and the top ten take more than 8.5%. Sequencing was carried out using peripheral blood. Receptor source: a man between 60 and 75 years old with active or convalescent COVID-19.

The chain carries TRBV6-5 and TRBJ2-7; 7 nucleotides line up with TRBD1. V dropped 6 bases and J dropped 7; count of bases not matched to a gene: 9. CDR1 and CDR2 from the germline V gene are MNHEY and SVGAGI. This CDR3 region has 13 residues. The CDR3 DNA sequence: TGTGCCAGCAGGGCTGACAGGGTAAGGGAGCAGTACTTC. Translated: CASRADRVREQYF.

The rearrangement links TRBV18 to TRBJ2-1; 9 bases are shared with TRBD2. The CDR3 length is 17 residues. Germline V gives CDR1 KGHSH, CDR2 LQKENI. J gave up 1 base and V 4 bases, and 8 bases lay outside the gene matches. The chain's CDR3 is CASSRLSGRGSYNEQFF. For the CDR3, the DNA is TGTGCCAGCTCACGCCTTAGCGGGAGAGGTTCCTACAATGAGCAGTTCTTC.

The J gene is TRBJ1-5, the V gene TRBV5-6; no clear D. CDR1 and CDR2 from the germline V gene are SGHDT and YYEEEE. The CDR3 contains 17 residues. The V gene lost 0 bases and the J gene lost 6 bases, with 19 bases spanning the gap. The CDR3 is CASSLAVDSGGSQPQHF. As DNA, the CDR3 is TGTGCCAGCAGCTTGGCCGTAGACTCGGGTGGTAGTCAGCCCCAGCATTTT. The full variable domain, in which reference TRBV5-6 and TRBJ1-5 provide the parts outside the CDR3, is DAGVTQSPTHLIKTRGQQVTLRCSPKSGHDTVSWYQQALGQGPQFIFQYYEEEERQRGNFPDRFSGHQFPNYSSELNVNALLLGDSALYLCASSLAVDSGGSQPQHFGDGTRLSIL.

V is TRBV4-1 and J is TRBJ2-3; 7 nucleotides align to TRBD2. The CDR3 is 16 residues long. Germline loops: CDR1 MGHRA, CDR2 YSYEKL. V shed 0 bases and J 2 bases; nucleotides not matched to a gene: 5. The CDR3 sequence: CASSQDQGLDTDTQYF. CDR3 in DNA: TGCGCCAGCAGCCAAGATCAAGGACTAGACACAGATACGCAGTATTTT.

A single count supports this clone. The genes are TRBV19 and TRBJ1-1; 9 positions agree with TRBD1. The V gene's germline CDR1 is LNHDA and CDR2 SQIVND (reference sequence). The CDR3 is 16 amino acids. V was pared by 4 bases and J by 6 bases, with 12 bases of the junction left unmatched. Here the CDR3 DNA reads TGTGCCAGTAGTACCAGTGGGACAGGGAAAAACGCTGAAGCTTTCTTT. The encoded protein is CASSTSGTGKNAEAFF.

The V call is TRBV14, the J call TRBJ1-2; 8 nucleotides match TRBD1. V was clipped by 4 bases and J by 7 bases; unmatched bases: 8. This CDR3 has 14 residues. CDR1 and CDR2 from the germline V gene are SGHDN and FVKESK. The chain's CDR3 is CASSLVGQGSGYTF. CDR3 DNA: TGTGCCAGCAGCCTCGTAGGACAGGGTAGTGGCTACACCTTC. Filled out from reference TRBV14 and TRBJ1-2, the complete variable domain reads EAGVTQFPSHSVIEKGQTVTLRCDPISGHDNLYWYRRVMGKEIKFLLHFVKESKQDESGMPNNRFLAERTGGTYSTLKVQPAELEDSGVYFCASSLVGQGSGYTFGSGTRLTVV.

The chain carries TRBV19 and TRBJ2-4, with 9 nucleotides matching TRBD1. Trimming cost V 9 bases and J 7 bases; bases outside gene matches: 16. The CDR3 spans 16 residues. CDR1 and CDR2 from the germline V gene are LNHDA and SQIVND (reference sequence). The chain's CDR3 is CASSLGVGQGRNIQYF. CDR3 sequence (DNA): TGTGCCAGCTCCCTCGGCGTGGGACAGGGTAGGAACATTCAGTACTTC.

This chain uses TRBV7-2 with TRBJ1-5; tentative D call: TRBD1 (6 bases). The CDR3 is 13 residues long. CDR1 and CDR2 from the germline V gene are SGHTA and FQGNSA. Trimming stripped 5 bases from V and 6 bases from J, with 11 bases between. Here the CDR3 DNA reads TGTGCCAGCAGCAAGGACAGAAGTCAGCCCCAGCATTTT. Its protein product is CASSKDRSQPQHF.

This chain joins TRBV6-6 and TRBJ1-5; 7 nucleotides align to TRBD1. With 6 bases clipped from V and 13 bases from J, the junction kept 9 bases outside the gene matches. The CDR3 runs 12 residues. Germline V gene data show CDR1 as MNHNY and CDR2 as SVGAGI (reference sequence). The CDR3 coding sequence is TGTGCCAGCAGCTCGAGAGGGGGCGGGCAGCATTTT. This encodes CASSSRGGGQHF.

The V gene is TRBV21-1, the J gene TRBJ2-5; the D call of TRBD1 is as the table states it, not checked on the DNA. TRBV21-1 is tagged as a pseudogene. The CDR3 has 19 amino acids. In DNA, the CDR3 is TGTGCCAGCACCCAGGGTTCTTGGTGGGGTTCGTTTGTGTGGGAGACCCAGTACTTC. Encoded protein: CASTQGSWWGSFVWETQYF.

The chain has TRBV19 and TRBJ2-7; maybe TRBD1 (5 bases). Trimming took 2 bases from V and 0 from J, leaving 11 bases between them. Germline V gives CDR1 LNHDA, CDR2 SQIVND (reference sequence). The CDR3 is 15 amino acids. The CDR3 coding sequence is TGTGCCAGTAGTATATTGGCCAGGGACTCCTACGAGCAGTACTTC. It is translated as CASSILARDSYEQYF.

The chain joins TRBV5-1 to TRBJ2-6; 7 bases align to TRBD2. With 4 bases clipped from V and 0 bases from J, the junction kept 10 bases outside the gene matches. This CDR3 is 18 amino acids long. The germline V gene encodes CDR1 SGHRS and CDR2 YFSETQ. The CDR3 protein is CASSLVSGYSSGANVLTF. CDR3 nucleotides: TGCGCCAGCAGCCTCGTTAGCGGGTACAGCTCTGGGGCCAACGTCCTGACTTTC.

V is TRBV4-3 and J is TRBJ2-7; the match to TRBD1 covers 9 bases. CDR1 and CDR2 (germline): LGHNA, YSLEER. The trim removed 1 base at V and 2 bases at J, leaving 9 bases unmatched. The CDR3 is 17 amino acids. The CDR3 coding sequence is TGCGCCAGCAGCCAAGCCCCCCAGGGACAGGGCGCCTACGAGCAGTACTTC. Encoded protein: CASSQAPQGQGAYEQYF.

This clone was seen a single time. The chain joins TRBV5-4 to TRBJ2-1, with TRBD2 matching over 12 bases. The CDR3 runs 15 residues. V lost 4 bases to trimming and J lost 9 bases; unmatched junction nucleotides: 8. Germline V lookup: CDR1 SGHNT, CDR2 YYREEE (reference sequence). As DNA, the CDR3 is TGTGCCAGCAGCCCCCGGACTAGCGGGATTGTTGAGCAGTTCTTC. Its protein product is CASSPRTSGIVEQFF.

The chain is built from TRBV10-1 and TRBJ2-1, with 7 bases aligning to TRBD2. The CDR3 has 17 residues. Germline CDR1 reads WNHNN; CDR2 reads SYGVQD (reference sequence). V gave up 5 bases and J gave up 5 bases; unmatched junction bases: 15. CDR3 residues: CASSPLSGRERDNEQFF. CDR3 sequence (DNA): TGCGCCAGCAGTCCATTATCAGGGAGGGAAAGGGACAATGAGCAGTTCTTC.

J is TRBJ1-2 and V is TRBV30; 10 bases are a match to TRBD1. Germline V gene data show CDR1 as GTSNPN and CDR2 as SVGIG (reference sequence). The CDR3 runs to 12 residues. V dropped 8 bases and J dropped 8; count of bases not matched to a gene: 8. Here the CDR3 reads CAANRQGAGYTF. The CDR3 nucleotides read TGTGCCGCGAACCGACAGGGGGCAGGCTACACCTTC.

The chain is built from TRBV11-3 and TRBJ2-1, with 14 bases lining up with TRBD2. V dropped 0 bases and J dropped 10; count of bases not matched to a gene: 8. The CDR3 has 17 amino acids. Germline CDR1 and CDR2: SGHNT and YENEEA. CDR3 loop: CASSLDRGGLAGVEQFF. The CDR3 DNA follows: TGTGCCAGCAGCTTAGATCGGGGGGGACTAGCGGGAGTCGAGCAGTTCTTC.